The 26 T cell receptor beta chains given below trace back to one sample, sequenced in a study of hypomethylating agent response in myelodysplastic syndrome. Repertoires were generated with immunoSEQ multiplex PCR, while TCRdb's copy carries only in-frame clones and drops some. The table has around 6,100 clones, 65% to 85% seen once. Material: bone marrow, obtained before or after starting hypomethylating agent treatment for myelodysplastic syndrome (not recorded which). Receptor source: a human donor with myelodysplastic syndrome.

The gene calls are TRBV29-1 and TRBJ2-2; 7 positions match TRBD1. This CDR3 spans 11 amino acids. Germline-derived CDR1 and CDR2 are SQVTM and ANQGSEA. J gave up 6 bases and V 7 bases, and 2 bases lay outside the gene matches. The CDR3 DNA reads as TGCAGCGCTCAGGGGGCCGGGGAGCTGTTTTTT. This codes for CSAQGAGELFF.

This chain links TRBV7-2 with TRBJ2-1; D unclear. CDR3 length: 13 residues. V lost 3 bases and J lost 10, with 13 bases in between. From germline, CDR1 is SGHTA and CDR2 FQGNSA. DNA of the CDR3: TGTGCCAGCAGCTTCACTCAAAGTAGCGAGCAGTTCTTC. Translation: CASSFTQSSEQFF.

The chain couples TRBV27 to TRBJ2-5; 8 bases are a match to TRBD1. This CDR3 contains 15 residues. The ends lost 6 bases at V and 4 bases at J; junction bases unmatched: 10. CDR1 is MNHEY, CDR2 SMNVEV, per germline (reference sequence). CDR3 sequence reads: CASSLGQGGRETQYF. In DNA form, the CDR3 reads TGTGCCAGCAGCCTCGGACAGGGTGGTCGAGAGACCCAGTACTTC.

This chain connects TRBV5-1 to TRBJ2-3, with 7 positions matching TRBD1. V trimming: 2 bases; J trimming: 5 bases; junction bases outside the gene matches: 5. Per the germline V gene, CDR1 is SGHRS and CDR2 is YFSETQ. CDR3 length: 14 amino acids. CDR3 coding DNA: TGCGCCAGCAGCTTTGACAGGGTCGAAGATACGCAGTATTTT. It codes for CASSFDRVEDTQYF.

A few counts support this clone. The rearrangement joins TRBV4-2 to TRBJ1-4, with D uncertain. This CDR3 is built from 16 residues. Germline-derived CDR1 and CDR2 are LGHNA and YNFKEQ. V shed 1 base and J shed 4 bases, with 13 bases lying between them. The CDR3 region has the DNA TGTGCCAGCAGCCAAGGCTTAGGCAGCGTTAATGAAAAACTGTTTTTT. It translates to CASSQGLGSVNEKLFF.

The rearrangement joins TRBV16 to TRBJ2-7; no clear D. The V end was cut by 2 bases, the J end by 7 bases, with 9 bases between. Germline V gene sequence: CDR1 KGHSY, CDR2 FQNENV. The CDR3 contains 12 residues. CDR3 nucleotide sequence: TGTGCCAGCAGCCAAGGTGGTGGAGAGCAGTACTTC. Its translation: CASSQGGGEQYF. The variable domain in full, completed from reference TRBV16 and TRBJ2-7, reads GEEVAQTPKHLVRGEGQKAKLYCAPIKGHSYVFWYQQVLKNEFKFLISFQNENVFDETGMPKERFSAKCLPNSPCSLEIQATKLEDSAVYFCASSQGGGEQYFGPGTRLTVT.

Here the CDR3 reads CASSSSSGRETQYF. In nucleotides, the CDR3 is TGTGCCAGCAGCTCCTCTAGCGGGCGGGAGACCCAGTACTTC. The chain joins TRBV5-6 to TRBJ2-5; 8 bases line up with TRBD2. There are 14 residues in the CDR3. The V gene's germline CDR1 is SGHDT and CDR2 YYEEEE. The V gene end was trimmed by 3 bases and the J gene end by 5 bases; junction bases not matched to a gene: 6.

This chain connects TRBV19 to TRBJ2-7; TRBD1 might be the D (7 bases). The germline V and J ends were trimmed by 6 bases and 0 bases, with 15 bases remaining between them. The germline V gene has CDR1 LNHDA and CDR2 SQIVND (reference sequence). The CDR3 totals 15 residues. The CDR3 is CASRKGGQDSYEQYF. The CDR3 region has the DNA TGTGCCAGTAGGAAGGGAGGACAGGACTCCTACGAGCAGTACTTC.

A word on this clone: Other DNA variants within this sample encode the same CDR3. The chain joins TRBV27 to TRBJ1-1; possible D gene TRBD1, 6 bases. This CDR3 has 12 residues. Trimming left V 6 bases short and J 7 bases short, with 12 bases between. The germline CDR1 and CDR2 sequences are MNHEY and SMNVEV (reference sequence). The CDR3, as DNA: TGTGCCAGCAGCTTCCTACAGGGTGAAGCTTTCTTT. Amino acids: CASSFLQGEAFF.

This chain joins TRBV7-9 and TRBJ2-2; D uncertain. V was clipped by 5 bases and J by 6 bases, with 19 bases between them. Germline values: CDR1 SEHNR, CDR2 FQNEAQ (reference sequence). The CDR3 is made up of 16 amino acids. CDR3 DNA: TGTGCCAGCAGCCCCCGGTTGGGTAGAGTTGCCGGGGAGCTGTTTTTT. This translates into CASSPRLGRVAGELFF.

A single count supports this clone. This chain uses TRBV29-1 with TRBJ2-6; D is perhaps TRBD2 (6 bases). The length of the CDR3 is 13 residues. V lost 4 bases, J lost 3 bases, and 7 bases lay in between. Germline assignment: CDR1 SQVTM and CDR2 ANQGSEA. The CDR3 coding sequence is TGCAGCGTTGGGGGGGTTGGGGCCAACGTCCTGACTTTC. Protein: CSVGGVGANVLTF.

Within the sample, this clone is large. The chain links TRBV10-2 to TRBJ1-1, with no clear D. The germline CDR1 and CDR2 sequences are WSHSY and SAAADI. The length of the CDR3 is 15 residues. Trimming removed 1 base at V and 4 bases at J, with 13 bases between. This CDR3 reads CASSEWSTIGTEAFF. The DNA of the CDR3 is TGCGCCAGCAGTGAGTGGTCCACCATAGGCACTGAAGCTTTCTTT.

This clone was found once. This chain connects TRBV6-5 to TRBJ2-2, with a tentative D call TRBD2 (6 bases). Per germline, CDR1 MNHEY and CDR2 SVGAGI. The CDR3 has 15 residues. Trimming cost V 2 bases and J 4 bases, with 11 bases left between them. CDR3 sequence reads: CASSYELARTGELFF. The CDR3, as DNA: TGTGCCAGCAGTTACGAACTAGCCCGCACCGGGGAGCTGTTTTTT.

The J gene is TRBJ1-4, the V gene TRBV6-1; TRBD1 matches at 9 bases. Germline CDR1 MNHNS, CDR2 SASEGT. J was trimmed by 8 bases and V by 5 bases; bases with no gene match: 6. CDR3 length: 14 residues. The CDR3 spells CASSTDRGGEKLFF. In DNA, the CDR3 is TGTGCCAGCAGTACGGACAGGGGTGGCGAAAAACTGTTTTTT.

The J gene is TRBJ1-1, the V gene TRBV28, with D uncertain. The germline V gene has CDR1 MDHEN and CDR2 SYDVKM. V dropped 6 bases and J dropped 7 bases, with 15 bases sitting between them. The CDR3 is 13 amino acids. CDR3 DNA sequence: TGTGCCAGCAGCAACGCCGGGCCCAATGAAGCTTTCTTT. Amino acids: CASSNAGPNEAFF.

This chain links TRBV27 with TRBJ1-1; TRBD1 might be the D (5 bases). Trimming took 0 bases from V and 4 from J, leaving 6 bases between them. The CDR3 contains 13 residues. The germline CDR1 and CDR2 sequences are MNHEY and SMNVEV (reference sequence). CDR3 protein: CASSLSRGTEAFF. The CDR3 coding sequence is TGTGCCAGCAGTTTATCGAGGGGCACTGAAGCTTTCTTT.

This clone came up once. This sequence joins TRBV5-4 and TRBJ2-5; the match to TRBD2 covers 11 bases. From germline, CDR1 is SGHNT and CDR2 YYREEE (reference sequence). The length of the CDR3 is 16 residues. V dropped 4 bases and J dropped 1; count of bases not matched to a gene: 6. The CDR3 loop reads CASSPGLADPQETQYF. In DNA form, the CDR3 reads TGTGCCAGCAGCCCGGGACTAGCGGACCCCCAAGAGACCCAGTACTTC.

The CDR3: CASSLVARGANTEAFF. The CDR3 DNA sequence: TGCGCCAGCAGCTTGGTTGCCAGGGGGGCCAACACTGAAGCTTTCTTT. V gene TRBV5-1 combines with J gene TRBJ1-1, with TRBD1 identical over 7 bases. The trim removed 0 bases at V and 2 bases at J, leaving 7 bases unmatched. In germline, CDR1 is SGHRS, CDR2 YFSETQ. The CDR3 consists of 16 residues.

This clone has only a few counts. This sequence joins TRBV6-4 and TRBJ1-6; weak D call: TRBD1 (5 bases). Trimming took 6 bases from V and 7 from J, leaving 13 bases between them. There are 14 residues in the CDR3. Germline CDR1 and CDR2: MRHNA and SNTAGT. The CDR3 reads CASRPDSPNSPLHF. In nucleotides, the CDR3 is TGTGCCAGCAGACCTGACAGTCCAAATTCACCCCTCCACTTT.

This clone has only one observation. J is TRBJ1-3 and V is TRBV19; 9 bases agree with TRBD1. CDR1 LNHDA and CDR2 SQIVND come from the germline V gene (reference sequence). This CDR3 is 17 amino acids long. Unmatched junction bases numbered 13, after V lost 7 bases and J lost 3 bases. This CDR3 is CASTSKLGQGGGNTIYF. The CDR3 DNA reads as TGTGCCAGTACATCTAAACTGGGACAGGGAGGTGGAAACACCATATATTTT.

The chain has TRBV5-4 and TRBJ1-4; a weak D match, TRBD1 (6 bases). The CDR3 is 15 amino acids. The germline CDR1 and CDR2 sequences are SGHNT and YYREEE (reference sequence). Trimming took 4 bases from V and 5 from J, leaving 15 bases between them. CDR3 sequence reads: CASSPFGQGNEKLFF. The CDR3 region has the DNA TGTGCCAGCAGCCCCTTTGGGCAGGGGAATGAAAAACTGTTTTTT.

The rearrangement uses TRBV6-5 and TRBJ2-7; TRBD1 or TRBD2 may be the D gene (5 bases each). CDR3 length: 13 amino acids. V was clipped by 9 bases and J by 6 bases, with 18 bases between them. Germline values: CDR1 MNHEY, CDR2 SVGAGI. The CDR3 nucleotides are TGTGCCAGTACCGGGACCCACCCCGGCGAGCAGTACTTC. As protein: CASTGTHPGEQYF.

CDR3 nucleotides: TGCGCCAGCAGCCCAATAGCCGGGATAGGCTACGAGCAGTACTTC. The encoded protein is CASSPIAGIGYEQYF. The J gene is TRBJ2-7, the V gene TRBV4-3, with D possibly being TRBD2 (5 bases). Trimming cost V 4 bases and J 3 bases, with 16 bases left between them. The germline V gene encodes CDR1 LGHNA and CDR2 YSLEER. This CDR3 has 15 amino acids.

This chain links TRBV29-1 with TRBJ2-3; 7 bases fit TRBD1. The CDR3 extends over 14 amino acids. Trimming at V came to 6 bases and at J to 5 bases, leaving 11 bases not matched to a gene. CDR1 is SQVTM, CDR2 ANQGSEA, per germline. CDR3 DNA: TGCAGCGTCCAGACAGGGTCTCTGGGAGATACGCAGTATTTT. Its translation: CSVQTGSLGDTQYF.

The chain uses TRBV19 and TRBJ2-7; 9 positions agree with TRBD1. Germline CDR1 reads LNHDA; CDR2 reads SQIVND (reference sequence). The V segment lost 4 bases and the J segment 6 bases; nucleotides outside the gene matches: 13. This CDR3 region has 16 residues. The CDR3 loop reads CASSTNRQGGNAEQYF. CDR3 coding DNA: TGTGCCAGTAGTACCAACCGACAGGGGGGAAATGCCGAGCAGTACTTC.

The rearrangement links TRBV4-1 to TRBJ2-5; unclear D gene. Germline assignment: CDR1 MGHRA and CDR2 YSYEKL. Trimming took off 4 bases at V and 4 bases at J, with 19 bases between the two ends. There are 16 residues in the CDR3. The CDR3 DNA is TGCGCCAGCAGCCGCCTTCCCTTTACCGGCAGAGAGACCCAGTACTTC. Translated: CASSRLPFTGRETQYF.